This entry concerns a single TCR beta chain. The count of this clone is one. There is no known antigen for this receptor. Base quality data are lacking; no much larger clone is found one base away. The CDR3 has 15 amino acids, counting the end cysteine and phenylalanine. The only DNA kept is the CDR3, 45 bases in frame from the first base. The junction shows trimming of 6 bases on V and 2 bases on J, and the gene matches do not reach 6 bases of it. CDR1 and CDR2 were assigned from the germline V gene as MNHEY and SVGAGI. These data come from a study of sequential checkpoint blockade in melanoma (dated by TCRdb to about 2019). For the study in its entirety: Patients were randomized 1:1 to first-line nivolumab followed by ipilimumab (arm A) or ipilimumab followed by nivolumab (arm B). Maintenance nivolumab came after each of the two trial sequences. Study-wide findings and limitations: The response-prediction model combining TCR metrics and mutation burden needs validation in larger, independent patient cohorts.

The immunoSEQ Assay was used to immunosequence TCRbeta CDR3 regions from genomic DNA. Prior to high-throughput sequencing, genomic DNA was amplified by bias-controlled multiplex PCR. On the study's bioinformatics: To quantify the absolute abundance of each unique TCRbeta CDR3 region, the sequences were collapsed and filtered. Clonality, defined as 1 minus Pielou's evenness, was calculated using productive rearrangements only. A previously published method was used to identify clones whose frequencies were significantly greater in on-treatment samples than in baseline samples. Sourced from immuneACCESS, this table was stored by TCRdb with only in-frame sequences that have V and J called. A share of the clones is absent; for the studies checked, an unresolved V gene accounts for under half, and the remainder has no known explanation. For V, J and clone size, that table is used; D and trimming come from the DNA. This sample is represented by tens of thousands of clones; about 89% of them were singletons. The ten largest make up 11% to 15% of the sample.

The treatment or condition label corresponds to: randomized to nivolumab then ipilimumab (arm A) or the reverse (arm B). No trial patient had received prior DNA-damaging chemotherapy. On a FACS Aria II flow cytometer, live CD3+CD8+ cells that were negative for CD19 and CD56 were sorted from thawed PBMCs. CheckMate 064, a randomized, open-label phase II trial of sequential checkpoint blockade, was the source of the samples, all of which came from patients with melanoma. Peripheral blood mononuclear cells were obtained through leukapheresis, purified using Ficoll-Paque, and frozen in human serum containing about 9.3% DMSO. Immediately after sorting, the purity of the sorted blood CD3+CD8+ cells was confirmed to be >98%, and DNA was then extracted.

The chain employs TRBV6-5 and TRBJ2-7; TRBD1 agrees with 11 junctional bases. The clonotype comes from a human donor with melanoma. The input for sequencing was CD8+ T cells sorted from blood (inferred from file names), taken from a patient given nivolumab and ipilimumab in sequence. Here the CDR3 is given as CASRRGGQGAYEQYF. The base sequence is TGTGCCAGCAGGAGGGGGGGACAGGGGGCCTACGAGCAGTACTTC.